This TCR beta chain was recorded in a study of blood T cells in healthy people across ages. The sample holds a few counts of this clonotype. V was trimmed by 0 bases and J by 2 bases, leaving 12 bases between them. In germline, CDR1 is SGDLS, CDR2 YYNGEE. The CDR3 spans 15 residues. For the second PCR, which ran for about 7 to 12 cycles, a sample-barcoded 5' primer and a J-beta primer mix were used. TCRdb independently ran MiXCR on the 5' RACE reads; one entry per CDR3 protein. The sample lists some 1,000,000 distinct CDR3 sequences, about 25% occurring once. Separately, the same data were catalogued under a study of T cells of mothers and their children. In that study: Three healthy Caucasian mothers, along with their six children, served as the donors.

The sample comprised blood. This TCR was recovered from a girl aged 2 to 9 in good health. The genes are TRBV9 and TRBJ2-7, with unresolved D. The DNA of the CDR3 is TGTGCCAGCAGCGTAGAGCCAACATGGCCCTACGAGCAGTACTTC. Encoded protein: CASSVEPTWPYEQYF. The whole variable domain, filled in from reference TRBV9 and TRBJ2-7, reads DSGVTQTPKHLITATGQRVTLRCSPRSGDLSVYWYQQSLDQGLQFLIQYYNGEERAKGNILERFSAQQFPDLHSELNLSSLELGDSALYFCASSVEPTWPYEQYFGPGTRLTVT.